This T cell receptor beta chain is drawn from a study of response to subunit inactivated influenza vaccine. Study-level points and caveats: Researchers suggested that each seasonal influenza vaccination recruits few new T cells.

Concerning this clonotype itself: What it recognizes is unknown.

MiXCR was run by TCRdb on the RT-PCR reads, yielding one entry per CDR3 protein. The repertoire includes about 780,000 distinct CDR3 sequences, approximately 18% of them detected once, and roughly 11% sits in the top ten. The sequenced sample was PBMCs from blood, obtained 5 days after vaccination. This TCR came from a man aged 50 to 60 who received an inactivated influenza vaccine.

As DNA, the CDR3 is TGTGCCAGCTCACCATCGAAGCGGGCCTACGAGCAGTACTTC. This translates into CASSPSKRAYEQYF. The rearrangement uses TRBV18 and TRBJ2-7; D is perhaps TRBD2 (6 bases). The V gene's germline CDR1 is KGHSH and CDR2 LQKENI. The CDR3 length is 14 residues. Trimming cost V 2 bases and J 2 bases, with 10 bases left between them.